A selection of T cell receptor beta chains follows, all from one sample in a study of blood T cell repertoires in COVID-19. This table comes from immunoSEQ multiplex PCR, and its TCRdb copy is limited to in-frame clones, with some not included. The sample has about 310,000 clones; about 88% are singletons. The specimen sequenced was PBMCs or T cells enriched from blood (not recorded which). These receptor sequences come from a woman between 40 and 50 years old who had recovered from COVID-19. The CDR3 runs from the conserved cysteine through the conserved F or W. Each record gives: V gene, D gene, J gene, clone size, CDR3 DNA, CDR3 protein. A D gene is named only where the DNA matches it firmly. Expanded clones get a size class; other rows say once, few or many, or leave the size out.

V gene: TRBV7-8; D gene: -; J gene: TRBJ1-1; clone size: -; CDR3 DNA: TGTGCCAGCAGCTACAGAAGGGGGATGGACACTGAAGCTTTCTTT; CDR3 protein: CASSYRRGMDTEAFF
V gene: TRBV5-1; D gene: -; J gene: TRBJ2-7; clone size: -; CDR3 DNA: TGCGCCAGCAGCTCCCTCGGAGAAGGCCTCTACGAGCAGTACTTC; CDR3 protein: CASSSLGEGLYEQYF
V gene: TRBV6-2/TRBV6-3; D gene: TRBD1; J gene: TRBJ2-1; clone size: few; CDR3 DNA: TGTGCCAGCAGTTACTCTCGGGACAGACGTGATAATGAGCAGTTCTTC; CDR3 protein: CASSYSRDRRDNEQFF
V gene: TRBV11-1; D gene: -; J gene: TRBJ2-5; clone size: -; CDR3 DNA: TGTGCCAGCAGCTCTCGACTAGTCCAAGAGACCCAGTACTTC; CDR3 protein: CASSSRLVQETQYF
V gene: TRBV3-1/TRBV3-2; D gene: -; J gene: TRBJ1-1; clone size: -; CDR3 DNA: TGTGCCAGCAGCCATTTAGGGAGGGACACTGAAGCTTTCTTT; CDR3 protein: CASSHLGRDTEAFF
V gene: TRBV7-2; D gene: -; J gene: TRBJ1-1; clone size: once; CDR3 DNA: TGTGCCAGCAGCTTAGGCGGGACCACGAACACTGAAGCTTTCTTT; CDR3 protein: CASSLGGTTNTEAFF
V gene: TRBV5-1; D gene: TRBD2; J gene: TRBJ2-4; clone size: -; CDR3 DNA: TGCGCCAGCAGCTTGGCCGGGAGGGAAAACATTCAGTACTTC; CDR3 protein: CASSLAGRENIQYF
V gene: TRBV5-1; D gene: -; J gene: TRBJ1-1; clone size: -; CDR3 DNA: TGCGCCAGCAGCTTGGCCAGGGGTTCGCCTGAAGCTTTCTTT; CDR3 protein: CASSLARGSPEAFF
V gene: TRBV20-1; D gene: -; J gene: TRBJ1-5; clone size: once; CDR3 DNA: TGCAGTATTCGGGGTAGTGGGCCCCAGCATTTT; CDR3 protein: CSIRGSGPQHF
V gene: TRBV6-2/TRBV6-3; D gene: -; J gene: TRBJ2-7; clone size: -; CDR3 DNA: TGTGCCAGCAGCCAAGCTAGCGAGCAGTACTTC; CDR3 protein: CASSQASEQYF